This passage covers 11 T cell receptor beta chains from one sample sequenced in a study of CD8+ T cells in alopecia areata. Reverse transcribed after extraction, RNA yielded cDNA as the sequencing template. Sequencing used immunoSEQ multiplex PCR; TCRdb keeps in-frame clones, though not all of them. The sample consists of 150,000 to 180,000 clones, around half of them appearing once. The sample was CD8+ T cells sorted from blood, taken at week 0. Every receptor here comes from a human donor with alopecia areata.

This chain uses TRBV5-4 with TRBJ1-1; D is unclear. The germline gives CDR1 SGHNT, CDR2 YYREEE (reference sequence). Deletions cut 0 bases from V and 5 bases from J, with 14 bases between. The CDR3 is made up of 15 amino acids. The CDR3 is CASSLVPGSGTEAFF. The CDR3 bases are TGTGCCAGCAGCTTGGTGCCGGGGTCGGGTACTGAAGCTTTCTTT.

This clone was seen more than once but under ten times. This rearrangement joins TRBV6-5 to TRBJ1-2; tentatively, D is TRBD1 (5 bases). With 2 bases removed from V and 4 bases from J, the gap between germline ends came to 11 bases. Germline V gene sequence: CDR1 MNHEY, CDR2 SVGAGI. This CDR3 has 14 amino acids. CDR3 in amino acids: CASSYAGGFYGYTF. DNA of the CDR3: TGTGCCAGCAGTTACGCCGGGGGGTTCTATGGCTACACCTTC.

The chain employs TRBV30 and TRBJ2-1; perhaps TRBD1 as D (6 bases). Per the germline V gene, CDR1 is GTSNPN and CDR2 is SVGIG (reference sequence). This CDR3 has 12 residues. Trimming cost V 1 base and J 8 bases, with 9 bases left between them. CDR3 amino acids: CAWSEDSDEQFF. CDR3 nucleotide sequence: TGTGCCTGGAGTGAGGACAGTGATGAGCAGTTCTTC. The complete variable domain, with remaining parts taken from reference TRBV30 and TRBJ2-1, reads SQTIHQWPATLVQPVGSPLSLECTVEGTSNPNLYWYRQAAGRGLQLLFYSVGIGQISSEVPQNLSASRPQDRQFILSSKKLLLSDSGFYLCAWSEDSDEQFFGPGTRLTVL.

Concerning this clone: This CDR3 is also generated by other DNA sequences in the sample. This chain links TRBV30 with TRBJ2-7; 7 positions agree with TRBD1. The CDR3 spans 13 residues. Trimming removed 0 bases from V and 2 bases from J; junction bases left unmatched: 1. CDR1 and CDR2 (germline): GTSNPN, SVGIG (reference sequence). CDR3 protein: CAWSVGTAYEQYF. As DNA, the CDR3 is TGTGCCTGGAGTGTAGGGACAGCCTACGAGCAGTACTTC.

This chain connects TRBV5-6 to TRBJ2-3, with D hard to call. Germline CDR1 and CDR2: SGHDT and YYEEEE. Trimming took off 0 bases at V and 0 bases at J, with 5 bases between the two ends. CDR3 size: 14 residues. This chain's CDR3 is CASSLEGSTDTQYF. In nucleotides, the CDR3 is TGTGCCAGCAGCTTGGAAGGGAGCACAGATACGCAGTATTTT. Supplemented by reference TRBV5-6 and TRBJ2-3, the full variable domain reads DAGVTQSPTHLIKTRGQQVTLRCSPKSGHDTVSWYQQALGQGPQFIFQYYEEEERQRGNFPDRFSGHQFPNYSSELNVNALLLGDSALYLCASSLEGSTDTQYFGPGTRLTVL.

In its sample, this clone was seen a few times. The chain has TRBV4-3 and TRBJ2-1, with a weak D call TRBD1 (5 bases). The germline V and J ends were trimmed by 4 bases and 4 bases, with 5 bases remaining between them. Per germline, CDR1 LGHNA and CDR2 YSLEER. This CDR3 has 12 residues. For the CDR3, the DNA is TGCGCCAGCAGCCCAGGGTACAATGAGCAGTTCTTC. Protein: CASSPGYNEQFF.

The chain combines TRBV15 with TRBJ2-5, with a tentative D call TRBD2 (5 bases). The germline V and J ends were trimmed by 1 base and 0 bases, with 9 bases remaining between them. The CDR3 contains 15 residues. Germline assignment: CDR1 LNHNV and CDR2 YYDKDF (reference sequence). For the CDR3, the DNA is TGTGCCACCAGCAGAGCGAGGGAGTACCAAGAGACCCAGTACTTC. Translation: CATSRAREYQETQYF. Complete variable domain (other parts from reference TRBV15 and TRBJ2-5): DAMVIQNPRYQVTQFGKPVTLSCSQTLNHNVMYWYQQKSSQAPKLLFHYYDKDFNNEADTPDNFQSRRPNTSFCFLDIRSPGLGDTAMYLCATSRAREYQETQYFGPGTRLLVL.

This clone was counted between two and nine times. This chain joins TRBV20-1 and TRBJ1-1; unclear D gene. In germline, CDR1 is DFQATT, CDR2 SNEGSKA (reference sequence). The CDR3 is 11 residues long. Deletions cut 2 bases from V and 7 bases from J, with 8 bases between. Here the CDR3 DNA reads TGCAGTGCTAGACTGACCCTTGAAGCTTTCTTT. Protein sequence: CSARLTLEAFF.

The chain has TRBV19 and TRBJ2-1, with D unclear. CDR1 is LNHDA and CDR2 is SQIVND in the germline V gene (reference sequence). V lost 3 bases and J lost 3, with 9 bases in between. This CDR3 region has 14 residues. The CDR3 spells CASSISDYYNEQFF. CDR3 DNA: TGTGCCAGTAGTATTTCAGATTACTACAATGAGCAGTTCTTC.

This chain uses TRBV5-1 with TRBJ1-2; possible D gene TRBD1, 5 bases. The CDR3 runs to 15 residues. The germline V gene has CDR1 SGHRS and CDR2 YFSETQ. The ends were cut back, 2 bases at V and 4 bases at J, with 15 bases in the middle. The CDR3 loop reads CASSFAPGGAYGYTF. In DNA form, the CDR3 reads TGCGCCAGCAGCTTTGCCCCAGGAGGGGCCTATGGCTACACCTTC.

This clone was detected many times. The V and J genes are TRBV19 and TRBJ2-7; TRBD1 matches 9 bases. From germline, CDR1 is LNHDA and CDR2 SQIVND (reference sequence). This CDR3 has 14 amino acids. The J segment lost 1 base and the V segment lost 5 bases, leaving 3 bases of the junction unmatched. CDR3 region: CASSLGTGSYEQYF. Written as DNA, the CDR3 is TGTGCCAGTAGTCTTGGGACAGGGTCCTACGAGCAGTACTTC. The whole variable domain, remainder taken from reference TRBV19 and TRBJ2-7, is DGGITQSPKYLFRKEGQNVTLSCEQNLNHDAMYWYRQDPGQGLRLIYYSQIVNDFQKGDIAEGYSVSREKKESFPLTVTSAQKNPTAFYLCASSLGTGSYEQYFGPGTRLTVT.